This T cell receptor beta chain was identified in a study of cytomegalovirus exposure and HLA in healthy donors. Use of 60 Vbeta and 13 Jbeta primers characterized the PCR. Some clones are missing from TCRdb's copy, which holds only in-frame ones; the method was immunoSEQ multiplex PCR. This sample has approximately 200,000 clones, with around 74% found just once. Study outcomes and limitations: Sequencing artifact likely explains a cluster of highly shared sequence variants. Differences between HLA loci emerged in a later analysis of TCR association rates, with DRB1 most and HLA-C fewest. Fewer N-insertions (relative to the roughly 700-donor mean) were reportedly seen in an Asian-associated ancestry cluster in a later analysis. The study designated fewer than 200 TCR beta chains cytomegalovirus-associated.

The CDR3 sequence is 15 residues long. Germline V CDR1 and CDR2: MNHEY, SVGAGI. V dropped 6 bases and J dropped 3 bases, with 15 bases sitting between them. Notes on this clone: Its antigen is not known.

What was sequenced was PBMCs. The sequence derives from a girl between 10 and 17 years old in good health and CMV-seropositive. The rearrangement links TRBV6-5 to TRBJ1-3; TRBD1 might be the D (6 bases). The CDR3 sequence: CASSKQGTGGNTIYF. The CDR3 nucleotides are TGTGCCAGCAGCAAACAGGGAACGGGTGGAAACACCATATATTTT.